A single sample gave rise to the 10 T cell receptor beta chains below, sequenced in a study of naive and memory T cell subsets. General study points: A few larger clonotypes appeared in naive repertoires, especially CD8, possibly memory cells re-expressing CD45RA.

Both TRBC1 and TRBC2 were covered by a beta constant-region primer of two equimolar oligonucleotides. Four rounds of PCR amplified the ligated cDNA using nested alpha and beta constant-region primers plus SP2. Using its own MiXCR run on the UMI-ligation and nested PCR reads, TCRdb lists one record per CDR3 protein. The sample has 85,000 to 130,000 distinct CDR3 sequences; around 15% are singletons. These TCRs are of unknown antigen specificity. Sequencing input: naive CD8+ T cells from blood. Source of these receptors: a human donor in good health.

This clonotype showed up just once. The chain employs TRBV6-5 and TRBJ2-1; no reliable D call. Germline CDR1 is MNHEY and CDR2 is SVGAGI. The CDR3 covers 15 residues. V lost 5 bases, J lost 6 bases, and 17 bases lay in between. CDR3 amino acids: CASSPEWTAANEQFF. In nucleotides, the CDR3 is TGTGCCAGCAGTCCAGAGTGGACGGCCGCCAATGAGCAGTTCTTC.

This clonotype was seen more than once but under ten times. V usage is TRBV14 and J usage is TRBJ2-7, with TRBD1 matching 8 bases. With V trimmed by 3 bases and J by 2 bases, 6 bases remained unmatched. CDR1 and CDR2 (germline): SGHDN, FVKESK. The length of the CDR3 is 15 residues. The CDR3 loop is CASSHGQGPPYEQYF. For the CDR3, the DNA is TGTGCCAGCAGCCACGGACAGGGACCACCCTACGAGCAGTACTTC.

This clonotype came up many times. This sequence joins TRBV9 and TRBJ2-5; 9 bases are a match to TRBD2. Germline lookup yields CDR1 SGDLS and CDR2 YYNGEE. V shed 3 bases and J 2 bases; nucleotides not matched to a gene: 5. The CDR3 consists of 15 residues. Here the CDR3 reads CASSGSGGFQETQYF. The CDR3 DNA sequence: TGTGCCAGCAGCGGAAGCGGGGGGTTTCAAGAGACCCAGTACTTC.

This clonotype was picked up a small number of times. Here the CDR3 reads CASSLAAEQYF. CDR3 DNA sequence: TGTGCCAGCAGCTTAGCGGCCGAGCAGTACTTC. The V gene is TRBV7-9, the J gene TRBJ2-7; no definite D call. Germline V CDR1 and CDR2: SEHNR, FQNEAQ (reference sequence). V lost 0 bases and J 6 bases, leaving 3 bases between the germline ends. This CDR3 spans 11 amino acids.

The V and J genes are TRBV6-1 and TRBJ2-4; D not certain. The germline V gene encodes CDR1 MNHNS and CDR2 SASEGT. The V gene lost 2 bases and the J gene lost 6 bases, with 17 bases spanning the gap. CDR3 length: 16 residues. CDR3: CASSEPFRELRNIQYF. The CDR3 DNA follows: TGTGCCAGCAGTGAACCATTTCGAGAACTAAGAAACATTCAGTACTTC.

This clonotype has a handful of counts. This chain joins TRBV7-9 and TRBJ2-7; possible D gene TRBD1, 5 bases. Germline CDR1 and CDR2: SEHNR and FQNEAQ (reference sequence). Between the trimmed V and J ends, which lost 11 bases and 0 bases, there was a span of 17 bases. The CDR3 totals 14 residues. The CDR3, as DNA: TGTGCCGCAGGAACAGGCCCGCCCTCCTACGAGCAGTACTTC. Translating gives CAAGTGPPSYEQYF. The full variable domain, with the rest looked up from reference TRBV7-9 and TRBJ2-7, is DTGVSQNPRHKITKRGQNVTFRCDPISEHNRLYWYRQTLGQGPEFLTYFQNEAQLEKSRLLSDRFSAERPKGSFSTLEIQRTEQGDSAMYLCAAGTGPPSYEQYFGPGTRLTVT.

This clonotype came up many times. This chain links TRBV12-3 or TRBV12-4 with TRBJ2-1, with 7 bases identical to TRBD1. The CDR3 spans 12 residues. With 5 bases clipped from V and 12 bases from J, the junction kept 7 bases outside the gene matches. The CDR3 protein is CASSDGQETQFF. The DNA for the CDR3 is TGTGCCAGCAGTGACGGACAGGAGACGCAGTTCTTC.

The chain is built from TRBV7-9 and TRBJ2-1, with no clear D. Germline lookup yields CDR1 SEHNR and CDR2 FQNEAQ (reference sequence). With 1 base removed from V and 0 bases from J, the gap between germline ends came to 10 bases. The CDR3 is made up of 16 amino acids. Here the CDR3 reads CASSLGYVSSYNEQFF. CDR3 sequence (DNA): TGTGCCAGCAGCTTAGGGTACGTGAGCTCCTACAATGAGCAGTTCTTC.

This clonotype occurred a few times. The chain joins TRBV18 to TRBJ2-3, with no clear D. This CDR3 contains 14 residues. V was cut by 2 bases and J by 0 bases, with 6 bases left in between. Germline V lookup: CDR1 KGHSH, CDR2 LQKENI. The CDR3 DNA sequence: TGTGCCAGCTCACCAAGTTCTAGCACAGATACGCAGTATTTT. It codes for CASSPSSSTDTQYF.

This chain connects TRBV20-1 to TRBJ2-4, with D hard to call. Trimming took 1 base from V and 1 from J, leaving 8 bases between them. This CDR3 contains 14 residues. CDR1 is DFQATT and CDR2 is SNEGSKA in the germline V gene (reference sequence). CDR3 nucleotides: TGCAGTGCTAGAGGGGTGCGGGCCAAAAACATTCAGTACTTC. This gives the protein CSARGVRAKNIQYF.